The 20 T cell receptor beta chains below all came from one sample that was sequenced in a study of response to subunit inactivated influenza vaccine. One entry per CDR3 protein results from TCRdb running MiXCR on the RT-PCR reads. The sample lists 550,000 to 650,000 distinct CDR3 sequences, over 9.5% occurring once. The specimen comprised PBMCs from blood, sampled on the day of vaccination. The source is a man aged 45-65 years who received an inactivated influenza vaccine.

This clonotype was seen more than once but under ten times. This chain connects TRBV30 to TRBJ2-3; 8 nucleotides align to TRBD1. Germline values: CDR1 GTSNPN, CDR2 SVGIG (reference sequence). This CDR3 region has 15 residues. V trimming: 6 bases; J trimming: 6 bases; junction bases outside the gene matches: 14. CDR3 sequence: CACPKGQGSTDTQYF. The CDR3 DNA follows: TGTGCCTGCCCTAAAGGACAGGGTAGTACGGATACGCAGTATTTT.

The sample holds a few counts of this clonotype. The CDR3 sequence is CASSLTDGIATYEQYF. The CDR3 DNA is TGTGCCAGCAGTCTCACGGACGGAATCGCAACCTACGAGCAGTACTTC. J is TRBJ2-7 and V is TRBV28; D ambiguous. Germline V gives CDR1 MDHEN, CDR2 SYDVKM. Trimming pared 5 bases from V and 2 bases from J, leaving 19 bases between. This CDR3 comprises 16 residues.

This clonotype was observed a handful of times. The chain has TRBV28 and TRBJ2-7; a possible D gene is TRBD2 (5 bases). CDR3 length: 13 residues. Germline V CDR1 and CDR2: MDHEN, SYDVKM. V was cut by 7 bases and J by 1 base, with 11 bases left in between. CDR3 in DNA: TGTGCCAGCAACCTCCGGGGTTCCTACGAGCAGTACTTC. Translation gives CASNLRGSYEQYF.

There are a few counts of this clonotype. V gene TRBV3-1 combines with J gene TRBJ1-2; possibly TRBD1 for D (6 bases). In germline, CDR1 is LGHDT, CDR2 YNNKEL (reference sequence). V was pared by 6 bases and J by 8 bases, with 16 bases between. The CDR3 spans 13 residues. CDR3: CASSRRGAEGYTF. CDR3 coding DNA: TGTGCCAGCAGTCGGAGGGGGGCGGAAGGCTACACCTTC.

The V and J genes are TRBV6-2 or TRBV6-3 and TRBJ2-1; D remains unclear. Germline CDR1 and CDR2: MNHEY and SVGEGT. With 0 bases removed from V and 7 bases from J, the gap between germline ends came to 10 bases. The CDR3 extends over 14 amino acids. This chain's CDR3 is CASSYSISRNEQFF. CDR3 DNA sequence: TGTGCCAGCAGTTACTCGATCTCACGGAATGAGCAGTTCTTC.

CDR3 in amino acids: CASNLQGYSPLHF. CDR3 bases: TGTGCCAGCAACTTACAGGGATATTCACCCCTCCACTTT. The chain recombines TRBV21-1 with TRBJ1-6; the table's D call TRBD1 went unverified against the DNA. TRBV21-1 is a listed pseudogene. CDR3 length: 13 residues.

The chain combines TRBV10-3 with TRBJ2-1; 7 nucleotides align to TRBD1. Germline CDR1 is ENHRY and CDR2 is SYGVKD. The length of the CDR3 is 13 residues. The junction had 4 bases not matched to a gene; V was cut back by 6 bases and J by 5 bases. The CDR3 protein is CAIRRGQDNEQFF. The CDR3 DNA reads as TGTGCCATCAGGAGGGGGCAGGACAATGAGCAGTTCTTC.

This clonotype was seen repeatedly, ten times or more. The chain is built from TRBV29-1 and TRBJ1-2; TRBD1 aligns across 12 bases. This CDR3 has 14 amino acids. Germline CDR1 is SQVTM and CDR2 is ANQGSEA. The V and J ends lost 3 bases and 4 bases, in that order; junction bases with no gene match: 3. In nucleotides, the CDR3 is TGCAGCGTTGAGGGACAGGGGGCCAGCTATGGCTACACCTTC. Protein: CSVEGQGASYGYTF.

This chain links TRBV29-1 with TRBJ2-3; D is undetermined. The CDR3 contains 15 residues. V was trimmed by 6 bases and J by 0 bases, leaving 16 bases between them. Germline CDR1 SQVTM, CDR2 ANQGSEA. The CDR3 sequence: CSVARFRSSTDTQYF. For the CDR3, the DNA is TGCAGCGTAGCGCGGTTTAGAAGCAGCACAGATACGCAGTATTTT.

The CDR3 DNA is TGTGCCACCAGTGATCCAATGGGGGACTCCTACAATGAGCAGTTCTTC. Its translation is CATSDPMGDSYNEQFF. The chain is built from TRBV24-1 and TRBJ2-1; D is possibly TRBD1 or TRBD2 (5 bases each). Germline values: CDR1 KGHDR, CDR2 SFDVKD. Trimming removed 3 bases at V and 0 bases at J, with 11 bases between. The CDR3 runs to 16 residues.

V and J are TRBV10-2 and TRBJ2-1; 9 bases agree with TRBD2. This CDR3 is built from 14 residues. Germline CDR1 is WSHSY and CDR2 is SAAADI. The J segment lost 5 bases and the V segment lost 7 bases, leaving 6 bases of the junction unmatched. The CDR3 DNA follows: TGCGCCAGCAAGCTCGCGGGAGGGGACAATGAGCAGTTCTTC. Its translation: CASKLAGGDNEQFF.

The table lists this clonotype with a few counts. The J gene is TRBJ1-1, the V gene TRBV28; no clear D. Germline V gene data show CDR1 as MDHEN and CDR2 as SYDVKM. CDR3 length equals 12 residues. Trimming pared 0 bases from V and 6 bases from J, leaving 5 bases between. The CDR3 sequence is CASSLWGAEAFF. The CDR3 DNA is TGTGCCAGCAGTTTATGGGGTGCTGAAGCTTTCTTT.

This chain uses TRBV9 with TRBJ2-3; 8 nucleotides align to TRBD2. Germline trimming cut 2 bases from V and 5 bases from J; bases unmatched to any gene: 10. The CDR3 has 16 residues. Germline loops: CDR1 SGDLS, CDR2 YYNGEE. CDR3 sequence reads: CASSVEAAGDRDTQYF. For the CDR3, the DNA is TGTGCCAGCAGCGTCGAGGCAGCGGGAGATAGAGATACGCAGTATTTT.

The chain employs TRBV28 and TRBJ2-1; perhaps TRBD2 as D (6 bases). Germline V gives CDR1 MDHEN, CDR2 SYDVKM. Between the trimmed V and J ends, which lost 8 bases and 4 bases, there was a span of 18 bases. The CDR3 extends over 15 amino acids. As DNA, the CDR3 is TGTGCCAGCGGTAGGAGGGGCTCTTATTACAATGAGCAGTTCTTC. This sequence encodes CASGRRGSYYNEQFF.

The chain has TRBV20-1 and TRBJ2-4, with TRBD2 identical over 13 bases. J lost 8 bases, V lost 0 bases, and 16 bases had no gene match. The CDR3 is 19 amino acids. Per the germline V gene, CDR1 is DFQATT and CDR2 is SNEGSKA (reference sequence). In DNA, the CDR3 is TGCAGTGCTAGAGACCCGGGACTAGCGGGAACAGTAGGATGGGACATTCAGTACTTC. It yields the protein CSARDPGLAGTVGWDIQYF.

This clonotype was seen at least ten times. V gene TRBV28 combines with J gene TRBJ1-2; 11 positions match TRBD1. The CDR3 sequence is 17 residues long. Germline V gives CDR1 MDHEN, CDR2 SYDVKM. With V trimmed by 7 bases and J by 3 bases, 13 bases remained unmatched. The CDR3 region is CASTSPVGQGADYGYTF. The CDR3 DNA is TGTGCCAGCACCAGTCCCGTCGGACAGGGGGCGGACTATGGCTACACCTTC.

The gene calls are TRBV5-1 and TRBJ2-5, with unresolved D. Germline CDR1 is SGHRS and CDR2 is YFSETQ. CDR3 length: 14 amino acids. V was trimmed by 0 bases and J by 5 bases, leaving 11 bases between them. The CDR3 DNA reads as TGCGCCAGCAGCTTGGCATCCCCTTCGGAGACCCAGTACTTC. It is translated as CASSLASPSETQYF.

The chain recombines TRBV20-1 with TRBJ2-7; TRBD1 agrees at 8 bases. The CDR3 is 11 amino acids. The germline V gene has CDR1 DFQATT and CDR2 SNEGSKA (reference sequence). Written as DNA, the CDR3 is TGCAGAGCCGGACAGGGCGGCGAGCAGTACTTC. Translation: CRAGQGGEQYF.

Worth noting for this clonotype: A junction end diverges from the germline sequence, so it may reflect a read error. The genes are TRBV20-1 and TRBJ2-3, with TRBD2 identical over 10 bases. Germline loops: CDR1 DFQATT, CDR2 SNEGSKA (reference sequence). There are 16 residues in the CDR3. This chain's CDR3 is CCAISLAGESTDTQYF. Written as DNA, the CDR3 is TGCTGTGCTATCTCCCTAGCGGGAGAGAGTACAGATACGCAGTATTTT.

This clonotype has more than one count but fewer than ten. The V call is TRBV28, the J call TRBJ2-5; weak D call: TRBD1 (8 bases). CDR1 is MDHEN, CDR2 SYDVKM, per germline. The germline V and J ends were trimmed by 5 bases and 12 bases, with 16 bases remaining between them. This CDR3 is 12 amino acids long. Written as DNA, the CDR3 is TGTGCCAGCAGTCTCCGACAGGGGAGGGAGTACTTC. Translating gives CASSLRQGREYF.